A selection of T cell receptor beta chains follows, all from one sample in a study of T-cell memory formation after mild COVID-19. MiXCR, applied by TCRdb to the 5' RACE reads, yields one record per CDR3 protein. The sample lists under 110,000 distinct CDR3 sequences; about 15% were seen once. The sample comprised PBMCs or a T cell subset sorted from them (not recorded which). The receptors derive from an adult woman who had mild COVID-19 (a few samples of this study predate the infection). Cell type and time point are not known. CDR3s include the opening cysteine and the closing phenylalanine or tryptophan. D genes are given only for firm matches. The size entry is marked missing in some rows and otherwise reads once, few, many or a size class.

many	TRBV9	TRBJ2-1	TRBD2	TGTGCCAGCGGGAGCGGGAGAATCAATGAGCAGTTCTTC	CASGSGRINEQFF
NA	TRBV12-3/TRBV12-4	TRBJ2-3	TRBD1	TGTGCCAGCACCCTTTTTGGACAGGGACCAGATACGCAGTATTTT	CASTLFGQGPDTQYF
NA	TRBV11-2	TRBJ2-1	NA	TGTGCCAGCAGCTCCAGAGGGGAGAGCTCCTACAATGAGCAGTTCTTC	CASSSRGESSYNEQFF
medium-sized	TRBV20-1	TRBJ2-1	NA	TGCAGTGCTAGAGGTTGGGTGACAGCAAAACTCAATGAGCAGTTCTTC	CSARGWVTAKLNEQFF
NA	TRBV6-5	TRBJ2-1	TRBD2	TGTGCCAGCAGTACTAGCGGGAGGGCCCAGGTGGATGAGCAGTTCTTC	CASSTSGRAQVDEQFF
NA	TRBV6-5	TRBJ1-1	NA	TGTGCCAGCAGTTCGACAGGTGAAGCTTTCTTT	CASSSTGEAFF
NA	TRBV5-8	TRBJ2-7	NA	TGTGCCAGCAGCCCAGACACCGGGACCGGCTCCTACGAGCAGTACTTC	CASSPDTGTGSYEQYF
NA	TRBV7-9	TRBJ2-7	TRBD1	TGTGCCAGCGGATACAGGGGGCCAAACGAGCAGTACTTC	CASGYRGPNEQYF
NA	TRBV4-2	TRBJ2-1	TRBD2	TGTGCCAGCAGCCAAGCTCTCCCCGACCTAGCGGGAGATGGGGAGCAGTTCTTC	CASSQALPDLAGDGEQFF
NA	TRBV15	TRBJ1-2	NA	TGTGCCACCAGCAGAGATGGAACAGCCTATGGCTACACCTTC	CATSRDGTAYGYTF
NA	TRBV5-1	TRBJ2-5	TRBD2	TGCGCCAGCAGCTTGGATCCGGGGCTAGCGGGGAGGCTCCAAGAGACCCAGTACTTC	CASSLDPGLAGRLQETQYF
few	TRBV6-6	TRBJ2-1	NA	TGTGCCAGCAGTTACTCGGGCGACAATGAGCAGTTCTTC	CASSYSGDNEQFF
many	TRBV4-3	TRBJ2-1	TRBD2	TGCGCCAGCAGCCAAGCATCGGGACTAGCGGGAGGTCAGTTCTTC	CASSQASGLAGGQFF
many	TRBV7-6	TRBJ2-7	NA	TGTGCCAGCAGCCCATCTGGAAAATACGAGCAGTACTTC	CASSPSGKYEQYF
many	TRBV5-1	TRBJ2-7	TRBD1	TGCGCCAGCAGCTTGGAGGGGACAGGGTTTCTCGACGAGCAGTACTTC	CASSLEGTGFLDEQYF
NA	TRBV7-8	TRBJ2-7	TRBD1	TGTGCCAGCAGCGAACAGGGGGCCAGCTACGAGCAGTACTTC	CASSEQGASYEQYF
many	TRBV7-9	TRBJ2-7	NA	TGTGCCAGCAGCTTAGACATGAGCGGCGAGCAGTACTTC	CASSLDMSGEQYF
NA	TRBV12-3/TRBV12-4	TRBJ2-3	NA	NA	CASSLYGSATTVADTQYF
few	TRBV5-6	TRBJ1-4	TRBD1	TGTGCCAGCAGCGAGGGACAGGGCATGAATGAAAAACTGTTTTTT	CASSEGQGMNEKLFF
few	TRBV24-1	TRBJ2-3	NA	TGTGCCACCAGTGATTTGCGGGACGGACACACAGATACGCAGTATTTT	CATSDLRDGHTDTQYF
few	TRBV7-6	TRBJ2-1	TRBD1	TGTGCCAGCAGCCAGTATCGGGACAGCTACAATGAGCAGTTCTTC	CASSQYRDSYNEQFF
NA	TRBV2	TRBJ2-1	TRBD2	TGTGCCAGCAGTGCCGCCGAACTAGCGGACTACAATGAGCAGTTCTTC	CASSAAELADYNEQFF
few	TRBV20-1	TRBJ2-1	NA	TGCAGCCGGGACGAGGGTTACAATGAGCAGTTCTTC	CSRDEGYNEQFF
few	TRBV6-5	TRBJ1-1	NA	TGTGCCAGCAGCTCGGGACAAATTGGTCTAAACACTGAAGCTTTCTTT	CASSSGQIGLNTEAFF
NA	TRBV3-1	TRBJ2-7	NA	TGTGCCAGCAGCCAAGTGGGCAGGGCAAGCGAGCAGTACTTC	CASSQVGRASEQYF
NA	TRBV7-9	TRBJ1-1	NA	TGTGCCAGCAGCTTACTTGGACAGCCTGAAGCTTTCTTT	CASSLLGQPEAFF
NA	TRBV6-4	TRBJ2-1	NA	TGTGCCAGCAGTGACAGGGCGGGGTCCTACAATGAGCAGTTCTTC	CASSDRAGSYNEQFF
few	TRBV7-9	TRBJ2-7	TRBD2	TGTGCCAGCAGCTTAAACTGGCGGACTAGCGGAGCCTACGAGCAGTACTTC	CASSLNWRTSGAYEQYF
NA	TRBV18	TRBJ1-3	NA	TGTGCCAGCTCACCACCGGGGGCCTCTGGAAACACCATATATTTT	CASSPPGASGNTIYF
NA	TRBV5-1	TRBJ1-2	NA	TGCGCCAGCAGCGTGGACACCTCTAACTATGGCTACACCTTC	CASSVDTSNYGYTF
few	TRBV12-3/TRBV12-4	TRBJ2-3	NA	TGTGCCAGCAGTTTAGATGGGGATACGCAGTATTTT	CASSLDGDTQYF
NA	TRBV4-1	TRBJ2-3	NA	TGCGCCAGCAGCCAAGAGCCGGGGGCGATCCCGCAGTATTTT	CASSQEPGAIPQYF
NA	TRBV4-3	TRBJ2-7	TRBD2	TGCGCCATCAGCCAGCGGGAGGGCCTCATATACGAGCAGTACTTC	CAISQREGLIYEQYF
NA	TRBV15	TRBJ2-1	TRBD1	TGTGCCACCAGCACCGGGACAGGGTGGGATGAGCAGTTCTTC	CATSTGTGWDEQFF
NA	TRBV29-1	TRBJ2-3	TRBD2	TGCAGCGCGCTGGGACTAGCGGGGGCGGCAGATACGCAGTATTTT	CSALGLAGAADTQYF
many	TRBV7-9	TRBJ2-3	NA	TGTGCCAGCAGCCCTCTTATCGTCACAGATACGCAGTATTTT	CASSPLIVTDTQYF
NA	TRBV7-8	TRBJ1-3	NA	TGTGCCAGCAGTTTGTCAGCGCCGTCTGGAAACACCATATATTTT	CASSLSAPSGNTIYF